This note documents a single T cell receptor beta chain sequence. The data derive from a study of blood T cell repertoires in COVID-19. Study-level background: Samples taken during acute and convalescent COVID-19 were collected in the United States, Italy and Spain. The cDNA or gDNA used as material had been derived from T cells, B-cell-depleted T cells, or PBMCs.

CDR3 length: 19 amino acids. V dropped 4 bases and J dropped 4; count of bases not matched to a gene: 14. CDR1 and CDR2 (germline): LGHDT, YNNKEL (reference sequence). In the original analysis: The authors estimated nucleated cell counts from reference gene primer amplification. Profiling relied on immunoSEQ multiplex PCR, and the TCRdb table lists in-frame clones only, not all of them. That table gives V, J and clone size, and the DNA gave D and trimming. Here the sample spans approximately 260,000 clones, around four fifths being singletons. The receptor was isolated from an older woman with active or convalescent COVID-19. The sample consisted of peripheral blood. The rearrangement uses TRBV3-1 (or the pseudogene TRBV3-2) and TRBJ1-6; 9 positions agree with TRBD1. CDR3 in amino acids: CASSPRQGERINYNSPLHF. CDR3 DNA: TGTGCCAGCAGCCCCAGACAGGGGGAAAGAATTAATTATAATTCACCCCTCCACTTT.